Presented here are 2 T cell receptor beta chains from one specimen sequenced in a study of radiotherapy plus CTLA-4 blockade in lung cancer. Libraries were prepared by immunoSEQ multiplex PCR; TCRdb keeps only in-frame clonotypes and omits some of them. The sample carries 11,000 to 15,000 clones, approximately 87% recorded once. Sequencing used peripheral blood, obtained from a patient treated with radiotherapy plus ipilimumab. The origin of the receptors is a human donor with non-small cell lung cancer that progressed on radiotherapy plus ipilimumab. Some clones in this sample may be carry-over from other donors' samples.

This clone was found once. The rearrangement links TRBV6-1 to TRBJ2-3; the D gene is possibly TRBD2 (5 bases). CDR1 and CDR2 (germline): MNHNS, SASEGT. The CDR3 loop spans 17 amino acids. Trimming removed 3 bases from V and 6 bases from J, with 22 bases in between. CDR3 loop: CASSDPQSGSNGDTQYF. CDR3 nucleotides: TGTGCCAGCAGTGATCCCCAAAGCGGTTCTAACGGCGATACGCAGTATTTT.

The genes are TRBV27 and TRBJ2-7; D is perhaps TRBD1 (5 bases). This CDR3 has 13 amino acids. V was clipped by 3 bases and J by 4 bases, with 10 bases between them. Germline CDR1 reads MNHEY; CDR2 reads SMNVEV (reference sequence). The CDR3 nucleotides are TGTGCCAGCAGTTTTTTAGGGGCATACGAGCAGTACTTC. Translating gives CASSFLGAYEQYF.